Below, 18 T cell receptor beta chains from the same sample are listed, as sequenced in a study of blood T cell repertoires in COVID-19. Clones were sequenced by immunoSEQ multiplex PCR, and TCRdb holds only the in-frame ones, with some missing. This sample has 110,000 or so clones, with just under 90% found just once. Sequencing was performed on peripheral blood. The receptor source for this set is a human donor in a cohort sampled during active COVID-19.

The chain carries TRBV6-5 and TRBJ1-2; D unclear. Germline lookup yields CDR1 MNHEY and CDR2 SVGAGI. This CDR3 spans 13 amino acids. The V gene lost 1 base and the J gene lost 3 bases, with 6 bases spanning the gap. The CDR3 DNA is TGTGCCAGCAGTTACTATTCGGACTATGGCTACACCTTC. This translates into CASSYYSDYGYTF.

The rearrangement uses TRBV10-2 and TRBJ2-7, with 13 bases lining up with TRBD2. Germline CDR1 and CDR2: WSHSY and SAAADI. Losses at the gene ends were 2 bases for V and 1 base for J; bases not matched to a gene: 11. The CDR3 length is 19 residues. CDR3 in DNA: TGCGCCAGCAGTGAGGGACTAGCGGGAGCGTCCTACGAGTCCTACGAGCAGTACTTC. It codes for CASSEGLAGASYESYEQYF.

The chain uses TRBV9 and TRBJ2-1; the match to TRBD2 covers 10 bases. V shed 0 bases, J shed 4 bases, and the junction held 7 bases outside the gene matches. Looked up from germline, CDR1 is SGDLS and CDR2 is YYNGEE. The CDR3 has 17 amino acids. CDR3 residues: CASSVGLAGRNYNEQFF. In DNA, the CDR3 is TGTGCCAGCAGCGTAGGACTAGCGGGTCGCAATTACAATGAGCAGTTCTTC.

The chain combines TRBV19 with TRBJ2-4; TRBD1 matches at 7 bases. The germline V gene has CDR1 LNHDA and CDR2 SQIVND (reference sequence). Unmatched junction bases numbered 14, after V lost 5 bases and J lost 7 bases. The CDR3 covers 16 residues. CDR3 protein: CASSPGTVGLGNIQYF. In DNA form, the CDR3 reads TGTGCCAGTAGTCCCGGGACAGTCGGCTTGGGGAACATTCAGTACTTC.

V is TRBV5-5 and J is TRBJ1-1; a possible D gene is TRBD1 (5 bases). Germline assignment: CDR1 SGHKS and CDR2 YYEKEE (reference sequence). Deletions cut 2 bases from V and 5 bases from J, with 10 bases between. CDR3 length: 13 amino acids. CDR3 DNA sequence: TGTGCCAGCAGCTTCTCTCGGGGGACTGAAGCTTTCTTT. It yields the protein CASSFSRGTEAFF. Full variable domain (rest looked up from reference TRBV5-5 and TRBJ1-1): DAGVTQSPTHLIKTRGQQVTLRCSPISGHKSVSWYQQVLGQGPQFIFQYYEKEERGRGNFPDRFSARQFPNYSSELNVNALLLGDSALYLCASSFSRGTEAFFGQGTRLTVV.

The CDR3 is CASSLEGTGYTF. DNA of the CDR3: TGTGCCAGCAGTTTGGAGGGGACCGGCTACACCTTC. V gene TRBV27 combines with J gene TRBJ1-2; D is perhaps TRBD1 (5 bases). Germline V gene sequence: CDR1 MNHEY, CDR2 SMNVEV (reference sequence). The CDR3 totals 12 residues. Trimming left V 3 bases short and J 8 bases short, with 10 bases between.

The gene calls are TRBV5-4 and TRBJ1-1; D unclear. The CDR3 covers 13 residues. From germline, CDR1 is SGHNT and CDR2 YYREEE (reference sequence). V was cut by 4 bases and J by 4 bases, with 11 bases left in between. CDR3 sequence (DNA): TGTGCCAGCAGCCTGGCCTATTCCACTGAAGCTTTCTTT. Protein product: CASSLAYSTEAFF.

V is TRBV7-9 and J is TRBJ2-3; 11 bases match TRBD1. CDR3 length equals 17 residues. The ends lost 5 bases at V and 4 bases at J; junction bases unmatched: 11. CDR1 is SEHNR and CDR2 is FQNEAQ in the germline V gene (reference sequence). In DNA, the CDR3 is TGTGCCAGCAGCCTATTGACCCGGGACAGGGGGGCAGATACGCAGTATTTT. Translation: CASSLLTRDRGADTQYF.

The V gene is TRBV3-1 (or the pseudogene TRBV3-2), the J gene TRBJ1-1; D is unclear. V lost 3 bases to trimming and J lost 0 bases, with 8 bases between them. The CDR3 is 14 residues long. Per germline, CDR1 LGHDT and CDR2 YNNKEL (reference sequence). The CDR3 loop is CASSHGSMNTEAFF. The CDR3 DNA sequence: TGTGCCAGCAGCCATGGGAGCATGAACACTGAAGCTTTCTTT.

This clone was seen once. This chain uses TRBV9 with TRBJ2-2, with D tentatively TRBD2 (5 bases). CDR3 length equals 15 residues. With 2 bases removed from V and 3 bases from J, the gap between germline ends came to 11 bases. Looked up from germline, CDR1 is SGDLS and CDR2 is YYNGEE. As DNA, the CDR3 is TGTGCCAGCAGCGTCGGAAGAGGGTACACCGGGGAGCTGTTTTTT. Residues: CASSVGRGYTGELFF.

The rearrangement links TRBV18 to TRBJ1-1, with TRBD1 matching over 7 bases. The CDR3 runs 14 residues. The V and J ends lost 3 bases and 4 bases, in that order; junction bases with no gene match: 5. In germline, CDR1 is KGHSH, CDR2 LQKENI. This CDR3 is CASSPNRGRTEAFF. The DNA of the CDR3 is TGTGCCAGCTCACCCAACAGGGGACGCACTGAAGCTTTCTTT.

This sequence joins TRBV19 and TRBJ2-2; 12 bases are shared with TRBD2. Germline trimming cut 8 bases from V and 2 bases from J; bases unmatched to any gene: 6. Germline values: CDR1 LNHDA, CDR2 SQIVND (reference sequence). This CDR3 is built from 16 residues. CDR3 coding DNA: TGTGCCAGTTCCCAGACTAGCGGGGGAAACACCGGGGAGCTGTTTTTT. It translates to CASSQTSGGNTGELFF.

The V gene is TRBV28, the J gene TRBJ1-4; 8 nucleotides align to TRBD1. The V gene's germline CDR1 is MDHEN and CDR2 SYDVKM. This CDR3 comprises 18 residues. The V and J ends lost 3 bases and 2 bases, in that order; junction bases with no gene match: 11. The CDR3 region has the DNA TGTGCCAGCAGTTTCCCAAGGACAGGGAGGGTCACTAATGAAAAACTGTTTTTT. Its protein is CASSFPRTGRVTNEKLFF.

This clone showed up just once. The chain couples TRBV24-1 to TRBJ2-1; 8 nucleotides match TRBD1. The V gene's germline CDR1 is KGHDR and CDR2 SFDVKD. Losses at the gene ends were 6 bases for V and 5 bases for J; bases not matched to a gene: 8. This CDR3 has 15 amino acids. The CDR3 region has the DNA TGTGCCACCAGTTCCACAGGGGGGAATCACAATGAGCAGTTCTTC. It yields the protein CATSSTGGNHNEQFF.

This chain connects TRBV5-1 to TRBJ1-1, with 7 bases fitting TRBD1. The CDR3 loop spans 17 amino acids. The V gene's germline CDR1 is SGHRS and CDR2 YFSETQ. V dropped 0 bases and J dropped 1; count of bases not matched to a gene: 9. CDR3 in amino acids: CASSLADRAGRNTEAFF. As DNA, the CDR3 is TGCGCCAGCAGCTTGGCAGACAGGGCTGGCCGGAACACTGAAGCTTTCTTT.

The gene calls are TRBV6-1 and TRBJ2-7; D not resolved. The V end lost 0 bases, the J end lost 1 base, and 10 bases lay between the germline ends. The germline V gene has CDR1 MNHNS and CDR2 SASEGT. There are 15 residues in the CDR3. The CDR3 region has the DNA TGTGCCAGCAGTGAAGCCCCAGGTACGTCCTACGAGCAGTACTTC. Translating gives CASSEAPGTSYEQYF.

The J gene is TRBJ2-5, the V gene TRBV23-1; tentatively, D is TRBD2 (5 bases). TRBV23-1 is noted as an ORF with a role that remains uncertain. The CDR3 covers 11 residues. The germline V and J ends were trimmed by 6 bases and 3 bases, with 5 bases remaining between them. The CDR3 region has the DNA TGCGCCAGCAGGGAGGAAGAGACCCAGTACTTC. This sequence encodes CASREEETQYF.

The chain joins TRBV2 to TRBJ2-7, with 13 nucleotides matching TRBD2. Germline V lookup: CDR1 SNHLY, CDR2 FYNNEI. V trimming: 6 bases; J trimming: 2 bases; junction bases outside the gene matches: 10. The CDR3 contains 17 residues. CDR3 coding DNA: TGTGCCAGCAGACTAGCGGGAGGGGGTGGTAGCGCCTACGAGCAGTACTTC. Amino acid sequence: CASRLAGGGGSAYEQYF.